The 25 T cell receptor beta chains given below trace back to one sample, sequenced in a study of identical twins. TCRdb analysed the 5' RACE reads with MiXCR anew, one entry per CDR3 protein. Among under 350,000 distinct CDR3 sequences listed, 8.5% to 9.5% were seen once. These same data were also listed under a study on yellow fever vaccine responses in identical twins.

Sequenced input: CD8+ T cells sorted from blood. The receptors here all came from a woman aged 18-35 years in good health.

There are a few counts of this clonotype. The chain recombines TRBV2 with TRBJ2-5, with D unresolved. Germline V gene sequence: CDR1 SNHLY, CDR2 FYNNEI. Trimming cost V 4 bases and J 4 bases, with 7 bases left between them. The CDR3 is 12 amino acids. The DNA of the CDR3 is TGTGCCAGCAGTGGCCACTCAGAGACCCAGTACTTC. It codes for CASSGHSETQYF. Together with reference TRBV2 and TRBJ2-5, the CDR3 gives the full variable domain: EPEVTQTPSHQVTQMGQEVILRCVPISNHLYFYWYRQILGQKVEFLVSFYNNEISEKSEIFDDQFSVERPDGSNFTLKIRSTKLEDSAMYFCASSGHSETQYFGPGTRLLVL.

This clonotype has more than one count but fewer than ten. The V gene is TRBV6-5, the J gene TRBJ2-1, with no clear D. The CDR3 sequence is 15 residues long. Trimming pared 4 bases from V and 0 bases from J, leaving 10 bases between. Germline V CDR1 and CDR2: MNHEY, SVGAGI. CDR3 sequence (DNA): TGTGCCAGCAGTTTGATGGAGAGCTCCTACAATGAGCAGTTCTTC. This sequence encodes CASSLMESSYNEQFF.

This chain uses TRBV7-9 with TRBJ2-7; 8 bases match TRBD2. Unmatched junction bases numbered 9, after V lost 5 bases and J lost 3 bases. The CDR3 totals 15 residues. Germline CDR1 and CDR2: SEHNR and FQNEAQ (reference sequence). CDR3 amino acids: CASSPVSGGDYEQYF. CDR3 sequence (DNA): TGTGCCAGCAGCCCGGTGTCGGGGGGGGACTACGAGCAGTACTTC.

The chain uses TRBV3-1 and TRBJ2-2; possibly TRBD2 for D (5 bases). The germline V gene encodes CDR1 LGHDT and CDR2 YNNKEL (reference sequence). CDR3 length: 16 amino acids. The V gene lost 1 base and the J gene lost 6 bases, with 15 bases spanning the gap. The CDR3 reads CASSQGELVGAGELFF. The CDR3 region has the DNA TGTGCCAGCAGCCAAGGTGAACTAGTTGGGGCCGGGGAGCTGTTTTTT.

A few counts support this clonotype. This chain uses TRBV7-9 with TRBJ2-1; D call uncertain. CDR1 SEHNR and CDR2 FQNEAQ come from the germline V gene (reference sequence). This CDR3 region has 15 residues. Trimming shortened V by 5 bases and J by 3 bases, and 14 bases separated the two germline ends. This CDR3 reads CASSLEPGSYNEQFF. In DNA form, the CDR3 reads TGTGCCAGCAGCCTAGAGCCAGGCAGCTACAATGAGCAGTTCTTC.

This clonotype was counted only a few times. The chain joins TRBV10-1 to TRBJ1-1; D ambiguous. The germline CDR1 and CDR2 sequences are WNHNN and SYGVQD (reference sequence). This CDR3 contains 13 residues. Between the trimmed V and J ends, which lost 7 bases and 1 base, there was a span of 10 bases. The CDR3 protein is CASTESRNTEAFF. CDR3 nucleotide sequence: TGCGCCAGCACCGAGAGCCGGAACACTGAAGCTTTCTTT.

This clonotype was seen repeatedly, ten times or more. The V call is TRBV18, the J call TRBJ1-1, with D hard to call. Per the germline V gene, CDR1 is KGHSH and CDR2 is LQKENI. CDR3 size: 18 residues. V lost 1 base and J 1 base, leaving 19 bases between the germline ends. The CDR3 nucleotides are TGTGCCAGCTCACCACATCTCGTGGGAGGTATTCGGAACACTGAAGCTTTCTTT. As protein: CASSPHLVGGIRNTEAFF.

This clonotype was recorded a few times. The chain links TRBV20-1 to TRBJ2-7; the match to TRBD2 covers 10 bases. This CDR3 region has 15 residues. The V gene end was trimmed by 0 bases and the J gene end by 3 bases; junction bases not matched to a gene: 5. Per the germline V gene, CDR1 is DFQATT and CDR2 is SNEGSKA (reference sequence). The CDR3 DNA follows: TGCAGTGCTAGAGATATAGCGGGAGGTAACTACGAGCAGTACTTC. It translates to CSARDIAGGNYEQYF.

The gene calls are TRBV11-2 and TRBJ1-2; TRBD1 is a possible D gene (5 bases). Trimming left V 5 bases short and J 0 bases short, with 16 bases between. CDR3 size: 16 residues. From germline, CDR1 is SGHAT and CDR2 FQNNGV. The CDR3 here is CASSPEGGAPNYGYTF. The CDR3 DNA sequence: TGTGCCAGCAGCCCGGAGGGTGGGGCACCTAACTATGGCTACACCTTC.

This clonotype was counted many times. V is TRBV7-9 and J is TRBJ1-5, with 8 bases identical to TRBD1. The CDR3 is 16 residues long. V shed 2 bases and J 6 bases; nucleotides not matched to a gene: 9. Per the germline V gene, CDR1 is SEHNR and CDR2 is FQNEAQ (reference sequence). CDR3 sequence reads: CASSLTPTGVSQPQHF. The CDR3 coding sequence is TGTGCCAGCAGCTTAACGCCGACAGGGGTTTCTCAGCCCCAGCATTTT. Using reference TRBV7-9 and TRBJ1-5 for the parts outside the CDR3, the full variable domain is DTGVSQNPRHKITKRGQNVTFRCDPISEHNRLYWYRQTLGQGPEFLTYFQNEAQLEKSRLLSDRFSAERPKGSFSTLEIQRTEQGDSAMYLCASSLTPTGVSQPQHFGDGTRLSIL.

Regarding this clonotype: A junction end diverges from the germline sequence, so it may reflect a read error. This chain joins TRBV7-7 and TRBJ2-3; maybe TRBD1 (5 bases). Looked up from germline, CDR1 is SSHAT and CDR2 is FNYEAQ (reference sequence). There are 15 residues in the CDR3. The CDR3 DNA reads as TGTGCTAGCAGCTTATGGGTAGGGGGCACAGATACGCAGTATTTT. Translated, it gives CASSLWVGGTDTQYF. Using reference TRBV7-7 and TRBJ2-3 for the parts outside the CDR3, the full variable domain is GAGVSQSPRYKVTKRGQDVTLRCDPISSHATLYWYQQALGQGPEFLTYFNYEAQPDKSGLPSDRFSAERPEGSISTLTIQRTEQRDSAMYRCASSLWVGGTDTQYFGPGTRLTVL.

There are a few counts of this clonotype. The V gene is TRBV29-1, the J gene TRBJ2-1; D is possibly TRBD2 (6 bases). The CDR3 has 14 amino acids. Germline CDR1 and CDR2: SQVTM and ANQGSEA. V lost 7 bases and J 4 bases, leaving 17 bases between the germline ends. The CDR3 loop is CSGGGLSWYNEQFF. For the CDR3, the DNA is TGCAGCGGGGGAGGACTAAGTTGGTACAATGAGCAGTTCTTC.

The CDR3 sequence is CASSLAWLETQYF. The CDR3 region has the DNA TGTGCCAGCAGTTTAGCCTGGCTCGAGACCCAGTACTTC. The chain uses TRBV27 and TRBJ2-5; no reliable D call. Per germline, CDR1 MNHEY and CDR2 SMNVEV (reference sequence). The CDR3 totals 13 residues. Trimming took 2 bases from V and 5 from J, leaving 9 bases between them.

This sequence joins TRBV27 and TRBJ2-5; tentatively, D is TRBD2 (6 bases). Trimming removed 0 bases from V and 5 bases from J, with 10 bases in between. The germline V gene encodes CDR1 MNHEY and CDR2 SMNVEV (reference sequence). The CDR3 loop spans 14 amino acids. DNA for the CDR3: TGTGCCAGCAGTTTATCAGGGACTGGGGAGACCCAGTACTTC. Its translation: CASSLSGTGETQYF.

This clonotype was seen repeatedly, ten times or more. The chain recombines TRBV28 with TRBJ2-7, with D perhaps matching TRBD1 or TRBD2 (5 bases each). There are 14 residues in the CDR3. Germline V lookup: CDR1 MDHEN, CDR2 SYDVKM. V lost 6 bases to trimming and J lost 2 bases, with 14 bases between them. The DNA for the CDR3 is TGTGCCAGCAGCTTGGCCGGGGCGACCTACGAGCAGTACTTC. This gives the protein CASSLAGATYEQYF.

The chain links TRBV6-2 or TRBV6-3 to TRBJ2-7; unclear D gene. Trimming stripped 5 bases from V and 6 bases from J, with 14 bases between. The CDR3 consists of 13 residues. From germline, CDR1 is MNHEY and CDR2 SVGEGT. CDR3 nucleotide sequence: TGTGCCAGCAGTGGACCAATAGTCCTCGAGCAGTACTTC. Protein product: CASSGPIVLEQYF.

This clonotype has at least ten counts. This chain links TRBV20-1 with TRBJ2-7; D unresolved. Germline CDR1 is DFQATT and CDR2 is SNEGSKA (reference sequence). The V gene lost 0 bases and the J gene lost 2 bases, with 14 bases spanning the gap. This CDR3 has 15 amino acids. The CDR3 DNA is TGCAGTGCTAGAGATCGGGCCATGTCAACCTACGAGCAGTACTTC. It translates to CSARDRAMSTYEQYF.

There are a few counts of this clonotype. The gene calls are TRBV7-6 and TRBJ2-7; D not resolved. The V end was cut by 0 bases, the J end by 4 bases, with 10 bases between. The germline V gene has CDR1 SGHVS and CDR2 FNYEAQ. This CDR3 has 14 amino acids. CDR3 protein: CASSLAEAWYEQYF. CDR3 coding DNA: TGTGCCAGCAGCTTAGCAGAGGCCTGGTACGAGCAGTACTTC.

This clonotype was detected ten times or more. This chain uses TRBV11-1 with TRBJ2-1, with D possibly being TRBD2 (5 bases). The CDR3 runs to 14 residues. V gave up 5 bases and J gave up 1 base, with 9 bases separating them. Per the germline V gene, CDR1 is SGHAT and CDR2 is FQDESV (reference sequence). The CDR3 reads CASSPEESYNEQFF. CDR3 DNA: TGTGCCAGCAGCCCGGAGGAGTCCTACAATGAGCAGTTCTTC.

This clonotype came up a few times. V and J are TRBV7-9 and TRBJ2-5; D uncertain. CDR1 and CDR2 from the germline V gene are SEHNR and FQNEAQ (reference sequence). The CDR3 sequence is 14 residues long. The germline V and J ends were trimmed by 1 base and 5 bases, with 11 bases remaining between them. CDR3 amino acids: CASSLVSAGETQYF. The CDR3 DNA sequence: TGTGCCAGCAGCTTAGTCAGCGCTGGGGAGACCCAGTACTTC.

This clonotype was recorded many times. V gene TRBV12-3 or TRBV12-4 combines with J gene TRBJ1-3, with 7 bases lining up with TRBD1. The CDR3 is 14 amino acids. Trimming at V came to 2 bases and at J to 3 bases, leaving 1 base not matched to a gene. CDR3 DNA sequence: TGTGCCAGCAGTTTATGGGACAGTGGAAACACCATATATTTT. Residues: CASSLWDSGNTIYF.

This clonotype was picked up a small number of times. The CDR3 DNA is TGTGCCGGGGCGGGGAAAAGTGGGTACGAGCAGTACTTC. Amino acid sequence: CAGAGKSGYEQYF. The rearrangement uses TRBV28 and TRBJ2-7; tentatively, D is TRBD2 (6 bases). The V gene lost 11 bases and the J gene lost 4 bases, with 18 bases spanning the gap. Germline CDR1 is MDHEN and CDR2 is SYDVKM. The CDR3 runs 13 residues. Together with reference TRBV28 and TRBJ2-7, the CDR3 gives the full variable domain: DVKVTQSSRYLVKRTGEKVFLECVQDMDHENMFWYRQDPGLGLRLIYFSYDVKMKEKGDIPEGYSVSREKKERFSLILESASTNQTSMYLCAGAGKSGYEQYFGPGTRLTVT.

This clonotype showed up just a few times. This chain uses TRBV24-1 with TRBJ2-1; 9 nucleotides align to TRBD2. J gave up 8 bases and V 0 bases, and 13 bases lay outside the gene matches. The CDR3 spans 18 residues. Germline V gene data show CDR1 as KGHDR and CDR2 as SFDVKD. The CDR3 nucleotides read TGTGCCACCAGTGATTTGCGCTCCGGCGGGGGGGGGATTTATGAGCAGTTCTTC. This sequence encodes CATSDLRSGGGGIYEQFF.

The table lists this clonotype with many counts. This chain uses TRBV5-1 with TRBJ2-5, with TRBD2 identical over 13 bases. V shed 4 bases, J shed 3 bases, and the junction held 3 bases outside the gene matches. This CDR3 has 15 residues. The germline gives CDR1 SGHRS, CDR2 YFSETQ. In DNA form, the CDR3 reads TGCGCCAGCAGCCCCGGACTAGCGGGAGAAGAGACCCAGTACTTC. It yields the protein CASSPGLAGEETQYF.

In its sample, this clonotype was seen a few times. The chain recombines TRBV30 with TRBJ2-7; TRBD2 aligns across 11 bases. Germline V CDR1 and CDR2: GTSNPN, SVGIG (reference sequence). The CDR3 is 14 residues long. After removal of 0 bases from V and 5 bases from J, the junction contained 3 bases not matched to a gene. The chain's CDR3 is CAWSVLAGVDEQYF. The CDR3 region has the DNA TGTGCCTGGAGTGTACTAGCGGGAGTCGACGAGCAGTACTTC.